One and the same sample provided the 3 T cell receptor beta chains below, sequenced in a study of blood T cell repertoires in COVID-19. The protocol was immunoSEQ multiplex PCR, while the TCRdb copy is restricted to in-frame clones and leaves out a portion. The sample consists of roughly 390,000 clones, 80% to 90% of them appearing once. Sequencing used peripheral blood. These receptors were taken from a woman in her 30s with COVID-19, enrolled during active disease.

The chain carries TRBV7-2 and TRBJ2-7; 8 bases align to TRBD2. Germline loops: CDR1 SGHTA, CDR2 FQGNSA. The ends lost 5 bases at V and 4 bases at J; junction bases unmatched: 7. This CDR3 is built from 14 residues. CDR3 sequence reads: CASSVTSARYEQYF. CDR3 in DNA: TGTGCCAGCAGCGTGACTAGCGCGCGTTACGAGCAGTACTTC.

The chain has TRBV6-5 and TRBJ1-1; D is ambiguous. Germline CDR1 reads MNHEY; CDR2 reads SVGAGI. The CDR3 is made up of 14 amino acids. Deletions cut 0 bases from V and 1 base from J, with 6 bases between. The CDR3 sequence: CASSYSWQNTEAFF. As DNA, the CDR3 is TGTGCCAGCAGTTACTCTTGGCAGAACACTGAAGCTTTCTTT.

This clone showed up just a few times. This chain joins TRBV7-9 and TRBJ2-1; 8 bases agree with TRBD2. The V gene's germline CDR1 is SEHNR and CDR2 FQNEAQ (reference sequence). V was clipped by 4 bases and J by 4 bases; unmatched bases: 9. CDR3 size: 16 residues. This CDR3 is CASSSNREGPYNEQFF. The CDR3 nucleotides are TGTGCCAGCAGCTCAAATCGGGAGGGCCCTTACAATGAGCAGTTCTTC.